One and the same sample provided the 5 T cell receptor beta chains below, sequenced in a study of PD-1 blockade in classical Hodgkin lymphoma. Relapses following autologous stem cell transplantation were seen in all patients, with brentuximab vedotin exposure varying. Using immunoSEQ multiplex PCR, the repertoire was profiled, and TCRdb retains in-frame clones only, with some absent. The profile shows roughly 60,000 clones, 88% of them singletons. The sequencing here drew on peripheral blood mononuclear cells (PBMCs), taken before the second cycle of nivolumab. The receptors were gathered from a human donor with classical Hodgkin lymphoma.

The chain employs TRBV5-1 and TRBJ2-7; TRBD2 is a possible D gene (5 bases). Germline V gene sequence: CDR1 SGHRS, CDR2 YFSETQ. The CDR3 loop spans 13 amino acids. Trimming shortened V by 2 bases and J by 4 bases, and 10 bases separated the two germline ends. In nucleotides, the CDR3 is TGCGCCAGCAGCTTACTAGAGGGTTACGAGCAGTACTTC. This translates into CASSLLEGYEQYF.

The chain combines TRBV4-1 with TRBJ2-7; D uncertain. The CDR3 consists of 13 residues. Trimming stripped 3 bases from V and 7 bases from J, with 13 bases between. CDR1 is MGHRA, CDR2 YSYEKL, per germline. CDR3 amino acids: CASSHPDLVEQYF. CDR3 bases: TGCGCCAGCAGCCATCCTGACCTAGTGGAGCAGTACTTC.

This sequence joins TRBV28 and TRBJ2-3, with 11 bases that match TRBD2. Germline lookup yields CDR1 MDHEN and CDR2 SYDVKM. This CDR3 has 15 residues. Germline trimming cut 4 bases from V and 5 bases from J; bases unmatched to any gene: 5. This CDR3 reads CASSSPGTSGDTQYF. DNA for the CDR3: TGTGCCAGCAGTTCTCCCGGGACTAGCGGAGATACGCAGTATTTT. Complete variable domain (other parts from reference TRBV28 and TRBJ2-3): DVKVTQSSRYLVKRTGEKVFLECVQDMDHENMFWYRQDPGLGLRLIYFSYDVKMKEKGDIPEGYSVSREKKERFSLILESASTNQTSMYLCASSSPGTSGDTQYFGPGTRLTVL.

The chain joins TRBV10-2 to TRBJ1-5; a weak D match, TRBD1 (5 bases). This CDR3 is 16 amino acids long. Germline V gene sequence: CDR1 WSHSY, CDR2 SAAADI. V dropped 2 bases and J dropped 2 bases, with 13 bases sitting between them. The CDR3 region has the DNA TGCGCCAGCAGTGAGCGGGGACCTTCTGGCAATCAGCCCCAGCATTTT. It yields the protein CASSERGPSGNQPQHF.

The chain links TRBV5-1 to TRBJ2-2, with D possibly matching TRBD2 (5 bases). The CDR3 is 15 amino acids. Germline V CDR1 and CDR2: SGHRS, YFSETQ. The V end lost 3 bases, the J end lost 0 bases, and 9 bases lay between the germline ends. CDR3 sequence (DNA): TGCGCCAGCAGCTCAGAACTAGCGAACACCGGGGAGCTGTTTTTT. Residues: CASSSELANTGELFF.